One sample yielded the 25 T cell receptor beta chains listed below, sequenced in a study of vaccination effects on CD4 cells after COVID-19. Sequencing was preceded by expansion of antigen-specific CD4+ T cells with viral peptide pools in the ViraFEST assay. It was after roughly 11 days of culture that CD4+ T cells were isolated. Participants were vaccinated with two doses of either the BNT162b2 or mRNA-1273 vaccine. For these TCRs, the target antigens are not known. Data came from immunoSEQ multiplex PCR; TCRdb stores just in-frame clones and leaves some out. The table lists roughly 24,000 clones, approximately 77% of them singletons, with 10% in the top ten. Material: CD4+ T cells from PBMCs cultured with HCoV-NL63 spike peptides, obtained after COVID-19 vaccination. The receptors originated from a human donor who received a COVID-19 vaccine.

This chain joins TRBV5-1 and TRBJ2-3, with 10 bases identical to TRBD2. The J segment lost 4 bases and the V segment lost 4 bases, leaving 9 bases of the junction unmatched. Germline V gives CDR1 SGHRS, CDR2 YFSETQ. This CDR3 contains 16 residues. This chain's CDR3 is CASSLRPSGSADTQYF. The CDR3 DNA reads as TGCGCCAGCAGCCTCCGGCCTAGCGGGAGTGCAGATACGCAGTATTTT.

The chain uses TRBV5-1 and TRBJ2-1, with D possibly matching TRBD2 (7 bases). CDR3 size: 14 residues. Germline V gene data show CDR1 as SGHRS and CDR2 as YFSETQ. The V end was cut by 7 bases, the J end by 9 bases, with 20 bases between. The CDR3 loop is CASQSGGHRGEQFF. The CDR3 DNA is TGCGCCAGCCAGTCGGGGGGCCACCGGGGTGAGCAGTTCTTC. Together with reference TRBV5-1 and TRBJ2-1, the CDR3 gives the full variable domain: KAGVTQTPRYLIKTRGQQVTLSCSPISGHRSVSWYQQTPGQGLQFLFEYFSETQRNKGNFPGRFSGRQFSNSRSEMNVSTLELGDSALYLCASQSGGHRGEQFFGPGTRLTVL.

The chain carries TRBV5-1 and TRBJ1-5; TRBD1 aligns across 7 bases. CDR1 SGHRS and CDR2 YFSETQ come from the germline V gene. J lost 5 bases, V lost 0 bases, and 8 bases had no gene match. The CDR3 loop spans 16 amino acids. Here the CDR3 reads CASSLGGQAFYQPQHF. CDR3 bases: TGCGCCAGCAGCTTGGGAGGACAGGCGTTTTATCAGCCCCAGCATTTT.

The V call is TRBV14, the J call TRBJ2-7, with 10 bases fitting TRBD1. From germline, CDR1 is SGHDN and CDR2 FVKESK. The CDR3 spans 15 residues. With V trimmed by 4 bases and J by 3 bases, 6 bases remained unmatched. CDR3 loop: CASSLGQGKFYEQYF. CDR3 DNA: TGTGCCAGCAGCCTGGGACAGGGGAAGTTCTACGAGCAGTACTTC. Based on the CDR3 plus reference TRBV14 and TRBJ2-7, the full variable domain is EAGVTQFPSHSVIEKGQTVTLRCDPISGHDNLYWYRRVMGKEIKFLLHFVKESKQDESGMPNNRFLAERTGGTYSTLKVQPAELEDSGVYFCASSLGQGKFYEQYFGPGTRLTVT.

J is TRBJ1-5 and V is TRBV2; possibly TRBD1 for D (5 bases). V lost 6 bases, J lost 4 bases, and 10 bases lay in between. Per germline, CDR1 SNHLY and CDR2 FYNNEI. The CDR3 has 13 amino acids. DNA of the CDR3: TGTGCCAGCAGGAACACAGGAAATCAGCCCCAGCATTTT. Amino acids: CASRNTGNQPQHF.

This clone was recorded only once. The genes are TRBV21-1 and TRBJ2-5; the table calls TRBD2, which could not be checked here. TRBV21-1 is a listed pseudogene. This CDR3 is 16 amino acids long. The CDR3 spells CASSPSGRGYQETQYF. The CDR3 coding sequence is TGTGCCAGCAGTCCGTCGGGGAGGGGGTACCAAGAGACCCAGTACTTC.

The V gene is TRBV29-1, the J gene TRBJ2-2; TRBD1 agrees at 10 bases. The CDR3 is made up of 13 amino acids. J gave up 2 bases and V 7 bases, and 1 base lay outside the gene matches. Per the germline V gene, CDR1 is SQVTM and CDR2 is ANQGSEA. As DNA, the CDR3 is TGCAGCGGACAGGGGGCAAACACCGGGGAGCTGTTTTTT. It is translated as CSGQGANTGELFF.

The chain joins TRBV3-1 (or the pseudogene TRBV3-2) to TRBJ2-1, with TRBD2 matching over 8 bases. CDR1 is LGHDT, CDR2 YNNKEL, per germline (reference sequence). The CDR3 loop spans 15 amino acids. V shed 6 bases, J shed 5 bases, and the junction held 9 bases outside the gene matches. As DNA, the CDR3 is TGTGCCAGCAGTCGGACGGGGGGGTCCGACAATGAGCAGTTCTTC. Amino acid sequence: CASSRTGGSDNEQFF.

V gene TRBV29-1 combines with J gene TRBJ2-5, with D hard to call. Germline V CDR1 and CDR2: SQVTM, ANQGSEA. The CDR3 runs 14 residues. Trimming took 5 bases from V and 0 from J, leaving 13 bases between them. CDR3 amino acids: CSVLRSFYQETQYF. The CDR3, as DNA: TGCAGCGTTCTACGCTCCTTCTACCAAGAGACCCAGTACTTC.

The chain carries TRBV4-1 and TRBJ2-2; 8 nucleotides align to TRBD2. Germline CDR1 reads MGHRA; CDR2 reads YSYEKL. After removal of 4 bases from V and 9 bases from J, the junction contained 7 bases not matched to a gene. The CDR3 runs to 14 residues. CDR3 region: CASSLRTSSRELFF. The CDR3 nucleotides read TGCGCCAGCAGCCTCCGGACTAGCTCGCGGGAGCTGTTTTTT.

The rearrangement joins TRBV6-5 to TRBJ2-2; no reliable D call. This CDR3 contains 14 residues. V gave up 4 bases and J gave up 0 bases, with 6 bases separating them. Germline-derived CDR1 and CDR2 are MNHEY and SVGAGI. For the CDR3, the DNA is TGTGCCAGCAGTTTCCGACCGAACACCGGGGAGCTGTTTTTT. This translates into CASSFRPNTGELFF.

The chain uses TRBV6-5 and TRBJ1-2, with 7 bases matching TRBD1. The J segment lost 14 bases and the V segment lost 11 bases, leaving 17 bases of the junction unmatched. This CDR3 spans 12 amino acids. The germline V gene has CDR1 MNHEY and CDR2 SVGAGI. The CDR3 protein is CAVHGQALKGTF. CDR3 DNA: TGTGCCGTACATGGACAGGCCCTTAAGGGGACCTTC.

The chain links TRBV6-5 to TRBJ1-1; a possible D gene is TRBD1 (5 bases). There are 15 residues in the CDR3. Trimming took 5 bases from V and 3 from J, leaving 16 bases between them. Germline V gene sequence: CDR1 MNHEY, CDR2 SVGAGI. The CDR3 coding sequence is TGTGCCAGCAGTCGGGGGAATCTGAAGGACACTGAAGCTTTCTTT. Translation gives CASSRGNLKDTEAFF.

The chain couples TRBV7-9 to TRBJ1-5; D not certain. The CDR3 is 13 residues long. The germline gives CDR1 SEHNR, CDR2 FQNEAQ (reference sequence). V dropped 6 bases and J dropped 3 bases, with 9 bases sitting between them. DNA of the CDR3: TGTGCCAGCAGAACAGACTCCAATCAGCCCCAGCATTTT. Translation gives CASRTDSNQPQHF.

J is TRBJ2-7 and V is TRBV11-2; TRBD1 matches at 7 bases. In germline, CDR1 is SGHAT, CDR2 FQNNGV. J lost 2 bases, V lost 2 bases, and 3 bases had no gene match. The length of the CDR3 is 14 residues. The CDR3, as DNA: TGTGCCAGCAGCTTAAGCCAGGGGGCCTACGAGCAGTACTTC. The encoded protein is CASSLSQGAYEQYF.

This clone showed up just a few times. The CDR3 DNA sequence: TGTGCCAGCAGTTTTTACGGGAGGACGATATACAATGAGCAGTTCTTC. This codes for CASSFYGRTIYNEQFF. The chain carries TRBV6-5 and TRBJ2-1; 7 nucleotides line up with TRBD2. This CDR3 spans 16 amino acids. Losses at the gene ends were 4 bases for V and 4 bases for J; bases not matched to a gene: 10. From germline, CDR1 is MNHEY and CDR2 SVGAGI.

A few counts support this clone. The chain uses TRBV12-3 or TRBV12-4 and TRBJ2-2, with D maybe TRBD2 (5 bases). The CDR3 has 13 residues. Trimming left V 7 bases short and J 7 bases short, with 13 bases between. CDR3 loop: CASTPSGVGELFF. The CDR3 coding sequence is TGTGCCAGCACCCCTTCCGGGGTCGGGGAGCTGTTTTTT.

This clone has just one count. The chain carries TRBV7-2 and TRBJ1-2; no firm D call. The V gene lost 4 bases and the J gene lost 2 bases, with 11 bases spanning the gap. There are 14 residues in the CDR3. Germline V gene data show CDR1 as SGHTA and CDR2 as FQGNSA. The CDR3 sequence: CASSWKTVNYGYTF. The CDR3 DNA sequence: TGTGCCAGCAGCTGGAAGACCGTAAACTATGGCTACACCTTC.

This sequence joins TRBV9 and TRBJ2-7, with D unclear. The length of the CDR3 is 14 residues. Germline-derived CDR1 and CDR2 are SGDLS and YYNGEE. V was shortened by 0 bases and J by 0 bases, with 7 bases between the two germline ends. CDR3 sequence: CASSVGPTSYEQYF. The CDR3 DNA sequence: TGTGCCAGCAGCGTAGGGCCTACCTCCTACGAGCAGTACTTC.

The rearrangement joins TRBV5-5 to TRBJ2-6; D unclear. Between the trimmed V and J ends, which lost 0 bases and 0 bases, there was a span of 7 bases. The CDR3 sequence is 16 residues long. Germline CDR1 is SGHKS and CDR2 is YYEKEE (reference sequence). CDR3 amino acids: CASSLVAPSGANVLTF. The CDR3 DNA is TGTGCCAGCAGCTTGGTAGCTCCCTCTGGGGCCAACGTCCTGACTTTC.

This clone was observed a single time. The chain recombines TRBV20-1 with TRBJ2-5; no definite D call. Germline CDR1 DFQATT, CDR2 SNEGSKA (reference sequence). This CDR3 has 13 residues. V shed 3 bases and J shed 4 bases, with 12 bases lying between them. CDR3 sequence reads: CSASLPWGETQYF. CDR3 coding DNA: TGCAGTGCTAGTTTGCCATGGGGAGAGACCCAGTACTTC.

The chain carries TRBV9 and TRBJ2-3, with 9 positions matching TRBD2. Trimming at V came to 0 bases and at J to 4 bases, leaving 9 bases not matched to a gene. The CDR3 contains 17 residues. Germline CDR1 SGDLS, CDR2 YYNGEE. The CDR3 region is CASSVELAGVLSDTQYF. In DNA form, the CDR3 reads TGTGCCAGCAGCGTAGAATTAGCGGGGGTATTATCAGATACGCAGTATTTT.

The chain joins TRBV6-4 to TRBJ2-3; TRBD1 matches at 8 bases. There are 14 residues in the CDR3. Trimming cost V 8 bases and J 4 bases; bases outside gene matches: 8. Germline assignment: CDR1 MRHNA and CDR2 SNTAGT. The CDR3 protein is CASSRQGRADTQYF. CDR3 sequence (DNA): TGTGCCAGCTCTCGACAGGGGCGGGCAGATACGCAGTATTTT.

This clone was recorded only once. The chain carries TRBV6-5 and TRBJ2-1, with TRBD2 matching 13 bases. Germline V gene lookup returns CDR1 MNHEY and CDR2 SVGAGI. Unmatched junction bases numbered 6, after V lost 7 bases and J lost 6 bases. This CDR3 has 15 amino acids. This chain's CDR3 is CASNSGLAGPNEQFF. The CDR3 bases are TGTGCCAGCAATTCGGGACTAGCGGGGCCCAATGAGCAGTTCTTC.

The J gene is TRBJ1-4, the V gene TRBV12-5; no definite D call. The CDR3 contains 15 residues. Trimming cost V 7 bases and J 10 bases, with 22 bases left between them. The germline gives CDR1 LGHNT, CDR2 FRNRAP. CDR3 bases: TGTGCTAGTGCCCGAGGCGATTGGCCGATTGGAAAACTGTTTTTT. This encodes CASARGDWPIGKLFF.